Presented here are 19 T cell receptor beta chains from one specimen sequenced in a study of blood T cell repertoires in COVID-19. Some clones are missing from TCRdb's copy, which holds only in-frame ones; the method was immunoSEQ multiplex PCR. Here the sample spans more than 200,000 clones, about 85% being singletons. The specimen sequenced was peripheral blood. The source of these receptors is a man aged 60 to 75 with acute or convalescent COVID-19.

The V gene is TRBV3-1 (or the pseudogene TRBV3-2), the J gene TRBJ2-7, with TRBD1 as a possible D gene (5 bases). V lost 2 bases, J lost 3 bases, and 11 bases lay in between. Germline loops: CDR1 LGHDT, CDR2 YNNKEL (reference sequence). CDR3 size: 14 residues. The CDR3 coding sequence is TGTGCCAGCAGCCAATCTAGGGGAATCTACGAGCAGTACTTC. Translating gives CASSQSRGIYEQYF.

The chain recombines TRBV18 with TRBJ2-3; D gene unclear. V was cut by 3 bases and J by 6 bases, with 13 bases left in between. The CDR3 consists of 14 residues. Per the germline V gene, CDR1 is KGHSH and CDR2 is LQKENI. The CDR3 nucleotides read TGTGCCAGCTCACCGGGTTCTAGGCTGGATACGCAGTATTTT. Translation: CASSPGSRLDTQYF.

The gene calls are TRBV30 and TRBJ2-2; 10 bases map to TRBD2. With 0 bases clipped from V and 4 bases from J, the junction kept 5 bases outside the gene matches. The germline CDR1 and CDR2 sequences are GTSNPN and SVGIG (reference sequence). The CDR3 length is 16 residues. For the CDR3, the DNA is TGTGCCTGGAGTGTACTAGGACTAGCGGTCACCGGGGAGCTGTTTTTT. Translating it yields CAWSVLGLAVTGELFF.

CDR3: CASSPAAGDSVTQYF. The CDR3 nucleotides read TGTGCCAGCAGCCCCGCGGCGGGGGATTCAGTCACGCAGTATTTT. The chain has TRBV5-6 and TRBJ2-3; 7 bases are shared with TRBD2. This CDR3 comprises 15 residues. CDR1 and CDR2 from the germline V gene are SGHDT and YYEEEE. Trimming took 4 bases from V and 9 from J; bases not matched to a gene: 14.

For the CDR3, the DNA is TGTGCCAGCAGCGGAGGACGGGGGAACACTGAAGCTTTCTTT. This sequence encodes CASSGGRGNTEAFF. The rearrangement links TRBV11-2 to TRBJ1-1, with no clear D. CDR1 SGHAT and CDR2 FQNNGV come from the germline V gene. The CDR3 extends over 14 amino acids. V shed 5 bases and J shed 1 base, with 11 bases lying between them.

The rearrangement uses TRBV11-2 and TRBJ2-7; 10 nucleotides line up with TRBD2. Trimming took 5 bases from V and 0 from J; bases not matched to a gene: 4. The CDR3 has 15 residues. The germline V gene has CDR1 SGHAT and CDR2 FQNNGV. The CDR3: CASSQTSGASYEQYF. CDR3 DNA sequence: TGTGCCAGCAGCCAAACTAGCGGGGCCTCCTACGAGCAGTACTTC.

The chain couples TRBV7-2 to TRBJ1-2; 9 nucleotides match TRBD1. CDR3 length: 14 amino acids. The germline CDR1 and CDR2 sequences are SGHTA and FQGNSA. Trimming took 0 bases from V and 5 from J; bases not matched to a gene: 1. The CDR3, as DNA: TGTGCCAGCAGCTTAGCCGGGACAGGGTATGGCTACACCTTC. This codes for CASSLAGTGYGYTF.

The V call is TRBV19, the J call TRBJ1-2; 10 bases are shared with TRBD1. The CDR3 runs to 14 residues. From germline, CDR1 is LNHDA and CDR2 SQIVND (reference sequence). Germline trimming cut 8 bases from V and 4 bases from J; bases unmatched to any gene: 7. The CDR3 here is CASRPGQGFYGYTF. As DNA, the CDR3 is TGTGCCAGTCGCCCGGGACAGGGGTTCTATGGCTACACCTTC.

The V and J genes are TRBV15 and TRBJ2-1, with 8 bases matching TRBD2. This CDR3 has 16 residues. The ends lost 1 base at V and 4 bases at J; junction bases unmatched: 6. Germline CDR1 LNHNV, CDR2 YYDKDF (reference sequence). As DNA, the CDR3 is TGTGCCACCAGCAGAGTGGCGGGAGGAGGGTACAATGAGCAGTTCTTC. The encoded protein is CATSRVAGGGYNEQFF. Looking up the rest from reference TRBV15 and TRBJ2-1 gives the full variable domain: DAMVIQNPRYQVTQFGKPVTLSCSQTLNHNVMYWYQQKSSQAPKLLFHYYDKDFNNEADTPDNFQSRRPNTSFCFLDIRSPGLGDTAMYLCATSRVAGGGYNEQFFGPGTRLTVL.

The CDR3 DNA reads as TGCAGTGCTAGTAACATCTACGAGCAGTACTTC. Translation: CSASNIYEQYF. This chain uses TRBV20-1 with TRBJ2-7; no firm D call. V gave up 3 bases and J gave up 3 bases, with 6 bases separating them. Germline loops: CDR1 DFQATT, CDR2 SNEGSKA (reference sequence). The CDR3 is made up of 11 amino acids.

The rearrangement links TRBV18 to TRBJ2-3, with 7 bases aligning to TRBD1. Germline V gene sequence: CDR1 KGHSH, CDR2 LQKENI. The junction had 14 bases not matched to a gene; V was cut back by 6 bases and J by 2 bases. CDR3 length: 17 amino acids. The CDR3 spells CASSPFSPGQHTDTQYF. The CDR3 nucleotides read TGTGCCAGCTCTCCCTTTTCCCCGGGACAGCACACAGATACGCAGTATTTT.

The V gene is TRBV2, the J gene TRBJ1-2, with D unclear. The CDR3 length is 13 residues. CDR1 and CDR2 (germline): SNHLY, FYNNEI. V gave up 7 bases and J gave up 5 bases, with 14 bases separating them. The CDR3 sequence: CASTWRERYGYTF. CDR3 bases: TGTGCCAGCACCTGGAGGGAGAGGTATGGCTACACCTTC.

V is TRBV30 and J is TRBJ1-2; the D is unclear. The CDR3 has 13 amino acids. CDR1 and CDR2 (germline): GTSNPN, SVGIG (reference sequence). Trimming shortened V by 2 bases and J by 7 bases, and 14 bases separated the two germline ends. This chain's CDR3 is CAWSRREAIGYTF. CDR3 in DNA: TGTGCCTGGAGTCGGAGGGAGGCTATTGGCTACACCTTC.

This chain links TRBV7-8 with TRBJ1-3; 8 bases are shared with TRBD1. The CDR3 is made up of 15 amino acids. Germline V gene sequence: CDR1 SGHVS, CDR2 FQNEAQ. V lost 5 bases and J lost 3; bases outside the gene matches: 6. The CDR3 DNA reads TGTGCCAGCAGCCGGGGACAGGAGGTTGGAAACACCATATATTTT. Translation gives CASSRGQEVGNTIYF.

This clone was seen a handful of times. The chain recombines TRBV7-9 with TRBJ1-6, with 9 bases lining up with TRBD1. Germline values: CDR1 SEHNR, CDR2 FQNEAQ (reference sequence). With 3 bases clipped from V and 10 bases from J, the junction kept 7 bases outside the gene matches. This CDR3 contains 15 residues. The CDR3 region is CASSFEQGAWSPLHF. The CDR3 bases are TGTGCCAGCAGCTTTGAACAGGGGGCCTGGTCACCCCTCCACTTT.

V and J are TRBV13 and TRBJ2-7; the match to TRBD1 covers 7 bases. The V gene's germline CDR1 is PRHDT and CDR2 FYEKMQ (reference sequence). The CDR3 extends over 14 amino acids. V was pared by 5 bases and J by 2 bases, with 6 bases of the junction left unmatched. The CDR3 loop is CASSLRDSTYEQYF. CDR3 in DNA: TGTGCCAGCAGCCTCCGGGACAGCACCTACGAGCAGTACTTC.

V usage is TRBV5-1 and J usage is TRBJ2-3; D not certain. This CDR3 has 16 amino acids. The V gene's germline CDR1 is SGHRS and CDR2 YFSETQ. The V and J ends lost 0 bases and 1 base respectively, with 12 bases between them. CDR3 protein: CASSLDSPGRTDTQYF. CDR3 bases: TGCGCCAGCAGCTTGGACTCACCAGGCCGCACAGATACGCAGTATTTT.

This clone was recorded once. This sequence joins TRBV5-4 and TRBJ1-2; D gene uncertain. V lost 0 bases and J lost 6, with 6 bases in between. This CDR3 comprises 12 residues. Germline CDR1 reads SGHNT; CDR2 reads YYREEE (reference sequence). The CDR3 DNA reads as TGTGCCAGCAGCTTGGAATTAGATGGCTACACCTTC. Protein product: CASSLELDGYTF.

The V gene is TRBV28, the J gene TRBJ2-7; tentative D call: TRBD2 (6 bases). This CDR3 is built from 14 residues. Per germline, CDR1 MDHEN and CDR2 SYDVKM. V was trimmed by 5 bases and J by 5 bases, leaving 16 bases between them. CDR3 region: CASSILLGLNEQYF. CDR3 DNA: TGTGCCAGCAGTATTCTACTGGGACTTAACGAGCAGTACTTC.